This TCR beta chain was profiled in a study of blood T cell repertoires in COVID-19. The CDR3 spans 15 residues. The germline gives CDR1 MDHEN, CDR2 SYDVKM. The germline V and J ends were trimmed by 8 bases and 6 bases, with 20 bases remaining between them. Clones were sequenced by immunoSEQ multiplex PCR, and TCRdb holds only the in-frame ones, with some missing. Among roughly 70,000 clones listed, 70% to 75% were seen once. The sequence came from a man between 65 and 79 years old with acute or convalescent COVID-19. The sequenced sample consisted of peripheral blood. The chain uses TRBV28 and TRBJ1-5, with D possibly TRBD1 on 5 matching bases. DNA for the CDR3: TGTGCCAGCGGTTGGGGGGAAGGTCGAGTTCAGCCCCAGCATTTT. It specifies CASGWGEGRVQPQHF.